The sample holds a few counts of the clone carrying this T cell receptor beta chain. Its target is unknown. The data were taken from a study of blood T cells in healthy people across ages. Germline V lookup: CDR1 SEHNR, CDR2 FQNEAQ (reference sequence). With 5 bases removed from V and 7 bases from J, the gap between germline ends came to 20 bases. The CDR3 sequence is 16 residues long. Findings of the study overall: Roughly linear age-related decline in beta diversity appeared, significant by age about 40.

Sample-barcoded 5' priming and a J-beta primer mix drove a second PCR of 7 to 11 cycles. Each of the cDNA molecules was tagged by a template-switch adaptor with 12 random nucleotides. Every sample returned 2.5 million or more CDR3-containing paired-end reads. In TCRdb, the 5' RACE reads were re-called with MiXCR into one record per CDR3 protein. The sample contains hundreds of thousands of distinct CDR3 sequences, under 45% of which appear only once. The material sequenced was blood. This chain connects TRBV7-9 to TRBJ1-4; perhaps TRBD1 as D (5 bases). The sequence came from a man between 60 and 75 years old in good health. CDR3 DNA sequence: TGTGCCAGCAGCCCACTTGGGGCCAGGGATGGTGAAAAACTGTTTTTT. It yields the protein CASSPLGARDGEKLFF. Looking up the rest from reference TRBV7-9 and TRBJ1-4 gives the full variable domain: DTGVSQNPRHKITKRGQNVTFRCDPISEHNRLYWYRQTLGQGPEFLTYFQNEAQLEKSRLLSDRFSAERPKGSFSTLEIQRTEQGDSAMYLCASSPLGARDGEKLFFGSGTQLSVL.